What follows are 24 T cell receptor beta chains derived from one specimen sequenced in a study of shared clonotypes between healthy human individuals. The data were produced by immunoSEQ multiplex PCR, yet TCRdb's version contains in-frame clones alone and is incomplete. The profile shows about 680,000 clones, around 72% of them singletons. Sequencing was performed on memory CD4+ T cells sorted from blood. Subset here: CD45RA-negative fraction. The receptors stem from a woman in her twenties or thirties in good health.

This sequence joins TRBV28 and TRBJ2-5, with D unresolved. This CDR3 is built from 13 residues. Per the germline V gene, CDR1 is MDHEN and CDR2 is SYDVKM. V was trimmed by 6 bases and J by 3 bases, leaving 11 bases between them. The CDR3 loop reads CASSRLGKETQYF. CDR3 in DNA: TGTGCCAGCAGCCGACTGGGGAAAGAGACCCAGTACTTC.

The CDR3: CASSPRDGYGYTF. CDR3 coding DNA: TGTGCCAGCAGCCCGCGGGACGGCTATGGCTACACCTTC. This chain connects TRBV11-2 to TRBJ1-2; D possibly corresponds to TRBD1 (5 bases). The CDR3 sequence is 13 residues long. V was pared by 5 bases and J by 4 bases, with 11 bases between. CDR1 is SGHAT and CDR2 is FQNNGV in the germline V gene.

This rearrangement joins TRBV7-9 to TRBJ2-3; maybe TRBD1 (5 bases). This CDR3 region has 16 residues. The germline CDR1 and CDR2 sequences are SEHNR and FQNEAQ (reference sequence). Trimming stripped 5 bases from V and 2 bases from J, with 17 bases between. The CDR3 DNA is TGTGCCAGCAGCAATTTCAGGGCAACTTCCACAGATACGCAGTATTTT. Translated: CASSNFRATSTDTQYF.

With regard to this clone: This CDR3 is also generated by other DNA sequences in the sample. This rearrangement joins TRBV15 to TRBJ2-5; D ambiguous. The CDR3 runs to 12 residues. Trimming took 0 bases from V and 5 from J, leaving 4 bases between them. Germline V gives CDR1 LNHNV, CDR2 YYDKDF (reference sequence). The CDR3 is CATSRDLETQYF. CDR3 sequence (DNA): TGTGCCACCAGCAGAGACCTCGAGACCCAGTACTTC.

The CDR3 spells CSALPEQFF. The CDR3 coding sequence is TGCAGTGCTCTACCCGAGCAGTTCTTC. The chain joins TRBV20-1 to TRBJ2-1; no clear D. Germline V gene data show CDR1 as DFQATT and CDR2 as SNEGSKA (reference sequence). This CDR3 has 9 residues. V was shortened by 5 bases and J by 10 bases, with 6 bases between the two germline ends.

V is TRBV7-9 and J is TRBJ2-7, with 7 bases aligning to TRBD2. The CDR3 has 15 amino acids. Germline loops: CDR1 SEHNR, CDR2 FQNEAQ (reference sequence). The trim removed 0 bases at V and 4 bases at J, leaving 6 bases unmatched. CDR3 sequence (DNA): TGTGCCAGCAGCTTAGCGGGAGGGCCAAAGTACGAGCAGTACTTC. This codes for CASSLAGGPKYEQYF.

This CDR3 is CASSLLRRGGTDTQYF. CDR3 nucleotides: TGTGCCAGCAGCTTATTAAGGAGGGGGGGCACAGATACGCAGTATTTT. The rearrangement links TRBV5-8 to TRBJ2-3; D is perhaps TRBD1 or TRBD2 (6 bases each). Trimming stripped 2 bases from V and 1 base from J, with 14 bases between. Germline-derived CDR1 and CDR2 are SGHTS and YDEGEE. The CDR3 is 16 residues long. Full variable domain (rest looked up from reference TRBV5-8 and TRBJ2-3): EAGVTQSPTHLIKTRGQQATLRCSPISGHTSVYWYQQALGLGLQFLLWYDEGEERNRGNFPPRFSGRQFPNYSSELNVNALELEDSALYLCASSLLRRGGTDTQYFGPGTRLTVL.

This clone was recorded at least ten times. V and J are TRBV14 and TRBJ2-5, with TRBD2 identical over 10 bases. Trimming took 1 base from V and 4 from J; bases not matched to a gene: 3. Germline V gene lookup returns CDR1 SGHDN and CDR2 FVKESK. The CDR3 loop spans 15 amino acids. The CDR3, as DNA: TGTGCCAGCAGCCAAGCTAGCGGGAGAGGAGAGACCCAGTACTTC. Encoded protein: CASSQASGRGETQYF.

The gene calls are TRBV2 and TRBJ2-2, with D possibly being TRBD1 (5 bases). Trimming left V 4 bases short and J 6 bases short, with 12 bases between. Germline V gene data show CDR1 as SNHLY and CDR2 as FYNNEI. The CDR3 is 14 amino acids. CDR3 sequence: CASSVSLGAGELFF. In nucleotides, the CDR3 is TGTGCCAGCAGTGTTAGCCTAGGGGCCGGGGAGCTGTTTTTT.

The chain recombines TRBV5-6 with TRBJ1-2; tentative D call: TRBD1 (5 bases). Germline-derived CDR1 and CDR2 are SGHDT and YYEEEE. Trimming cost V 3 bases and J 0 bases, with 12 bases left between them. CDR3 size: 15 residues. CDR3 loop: CASSSSGQPNYGYTF. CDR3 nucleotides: TGTGCCAGCAGCTCTTCGGGGCAGCCTAACTATGGCTACACCTTC.

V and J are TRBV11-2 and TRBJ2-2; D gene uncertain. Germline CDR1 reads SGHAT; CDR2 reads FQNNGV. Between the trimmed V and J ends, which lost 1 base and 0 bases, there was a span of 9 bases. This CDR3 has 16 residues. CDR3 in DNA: TGTGCCAGCAGCTTAGGGTCGCTAGCGAACACCGGGGAGCTGTTTTTT. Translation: CASSLGSLANTGELFF.

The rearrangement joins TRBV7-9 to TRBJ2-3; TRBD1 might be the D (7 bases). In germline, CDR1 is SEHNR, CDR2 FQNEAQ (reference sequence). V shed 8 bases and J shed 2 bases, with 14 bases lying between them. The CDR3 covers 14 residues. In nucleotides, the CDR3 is TGTGCCAGCCCCACAGGGGAGGCCACAGATACGCAGTATTTT. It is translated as CASPTGEATDTQYF.

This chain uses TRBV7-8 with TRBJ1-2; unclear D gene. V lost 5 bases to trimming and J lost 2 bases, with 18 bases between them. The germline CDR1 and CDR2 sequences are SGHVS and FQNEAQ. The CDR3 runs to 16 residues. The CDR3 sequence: CASSLHRVGPNYGYTF. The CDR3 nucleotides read TGTGCCAGCAGCCTTCACCGGGTAGGACCAAACTATGGCTACACCTTC.

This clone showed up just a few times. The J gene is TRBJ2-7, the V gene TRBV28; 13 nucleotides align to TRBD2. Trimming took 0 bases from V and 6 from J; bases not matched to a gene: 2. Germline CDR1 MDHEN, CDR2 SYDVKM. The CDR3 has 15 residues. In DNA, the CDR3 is TGTGCCAGCAGTTTATGGACTAGCGGGAGGTTCGAGCAGTACTTC. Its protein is CASSLWTSGRFEQYF.

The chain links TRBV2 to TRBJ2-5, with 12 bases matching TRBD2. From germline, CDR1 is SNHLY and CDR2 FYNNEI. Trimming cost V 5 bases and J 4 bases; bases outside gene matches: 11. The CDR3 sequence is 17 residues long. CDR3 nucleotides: TGTGCCAGCAGTCTGCTAGCGGGAGGGCCCGGGATAGAGACCCAGTACTTC. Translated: CASSLLAGGPGIETQYF.

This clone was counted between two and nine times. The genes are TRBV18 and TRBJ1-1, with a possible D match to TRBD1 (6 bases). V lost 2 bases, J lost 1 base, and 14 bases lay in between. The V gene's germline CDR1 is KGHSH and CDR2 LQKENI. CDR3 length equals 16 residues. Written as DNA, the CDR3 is TGTGCCAGCTCACCAGTTGAGGGGGAGGGGAACACTGAAGCTTTCTTT. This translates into CASSPVEGEGNTEAFF.

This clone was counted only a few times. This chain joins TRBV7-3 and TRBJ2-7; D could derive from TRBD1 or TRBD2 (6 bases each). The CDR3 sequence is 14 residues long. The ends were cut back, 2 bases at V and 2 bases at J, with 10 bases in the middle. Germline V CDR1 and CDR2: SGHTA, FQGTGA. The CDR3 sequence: CASSLVGGPYEQYF. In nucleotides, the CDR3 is TGTGCCAGCAGCTTAGTGGGGGGCCCCTACGAGCAGTACTTC.

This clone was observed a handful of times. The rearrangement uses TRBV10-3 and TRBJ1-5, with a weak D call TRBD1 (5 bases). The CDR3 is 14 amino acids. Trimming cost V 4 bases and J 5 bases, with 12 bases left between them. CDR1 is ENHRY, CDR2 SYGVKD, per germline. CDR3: CAISAGGNYQPQHF. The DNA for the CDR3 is TGTGCCATCAGTGCGGGGGGGAACTATCAGCCCCAGCATTTT.

The CDR3 sequence is CASSQGLDTEAFF. CDR3 nucleotides: TGTGCCAGCTCACAGGGACTGGATACTGAAGCTTTCTTT. V usage is TRBV18 and J usage is TRBJ1-1; TRBD1 is a possible D gene (5 bases). V dropped 4 bases and J dropped 5 bases, with 11 bases sitting between them. In germline, CDR1 is KGHSH, CDR2 LQKENI. This CDR3 comprises 13 residues. Full variable domain (remainder filled in from reference TRBV18 and TRBJ1-1): NAGVMQNPRHLVRRRGQEARLRCSPMKGHSHVYWYRQLPEEGLKFMVYLQKENIIDESGMPKERFSAEFPKEGPSILRIQQVVRGDSAAYFCASSQGLDTEAFFGQGTRLTVV.

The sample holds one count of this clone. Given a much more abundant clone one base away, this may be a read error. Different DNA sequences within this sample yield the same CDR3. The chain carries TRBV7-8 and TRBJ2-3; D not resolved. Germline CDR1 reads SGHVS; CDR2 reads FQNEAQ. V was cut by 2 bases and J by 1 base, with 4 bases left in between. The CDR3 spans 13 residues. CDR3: CASSLLGTDTQYF. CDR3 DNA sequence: TGTGCCAGCAGCTTACTGGGCACAGATACGCAGTATTTT.

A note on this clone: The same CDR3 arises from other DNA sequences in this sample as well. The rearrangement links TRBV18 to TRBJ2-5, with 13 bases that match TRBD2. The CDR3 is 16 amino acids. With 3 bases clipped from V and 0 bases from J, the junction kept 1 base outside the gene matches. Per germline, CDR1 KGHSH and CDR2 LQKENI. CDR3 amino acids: CASSPGLAGNQETQYF. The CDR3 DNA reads TGTGCCAGCTCACCGGGACTAGCGGGAAACCAAGAGACCCAGTACTTC.

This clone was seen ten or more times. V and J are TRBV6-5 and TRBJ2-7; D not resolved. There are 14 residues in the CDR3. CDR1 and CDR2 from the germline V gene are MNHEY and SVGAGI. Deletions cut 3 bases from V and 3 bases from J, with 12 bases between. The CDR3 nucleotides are TGTGCCAGCAGTTATCGCGATCGCGGCTACGAGCAGTACTTC. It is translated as CASSYRDRGYEQYF.

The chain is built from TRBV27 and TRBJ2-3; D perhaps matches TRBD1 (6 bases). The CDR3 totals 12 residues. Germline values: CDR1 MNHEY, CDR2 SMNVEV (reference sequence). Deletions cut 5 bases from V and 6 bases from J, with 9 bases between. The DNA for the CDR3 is TGTGCCAGCAGTACAGGGTCGGATACGCAGTATTTT. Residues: CASSTGSDTQYF.

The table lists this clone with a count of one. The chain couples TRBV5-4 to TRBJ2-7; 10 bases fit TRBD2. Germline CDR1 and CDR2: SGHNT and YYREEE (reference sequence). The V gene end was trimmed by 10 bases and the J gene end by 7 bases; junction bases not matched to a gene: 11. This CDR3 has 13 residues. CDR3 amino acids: CALTSGSSQEQYF. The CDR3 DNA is TGTGCCCTGACTAGCGGGTCATCCCAGGAGCAGTACTTC.